This T cell receptor beta chain was captured by sequencing in a study of spatial heterogeneity in lung cancer. On the study more broadly: The count of detected beta-chain sequences consistently exceeded that of alpha-chain sequences. Averaged across combinations, each unique TCR and UMI pairing appeared more than ten times in raw reads, which were uncorrected.

Many counts were recorded for this clonotype. Time point: sample taken at primary tumor resection. Frozen PBMC, nontumor lung or tumor provided whole RNA, which was sequenced unsorted. There are 14 residues in the CDR3. V shed 9 bases, J shed 1 base, and the junction held 3 bases outside the gene matches. Per germline, CDR1 MNHEY and CDR2 SMNVEV (reference sequence). Every TCR cDNA molecule bore a unique molecular identifier. TCRdb re-derived calls from the 5' RACE reads in MiXCR, one entry per CDR3 protein. The sample lists 9,500 to 14,000 distinct CDR3 sequences, around 3.7% occurring once. This chain uses TRBV27 with TRBJ2-3, with 11 bases matching TRBD1. The clonotype was recovered from a male donor with early-stage non-small cell lung cancer. The sequences come from normal lung tissue next to the tumor, collected at surgery. The CDR3 DNA sequence: TGTGCCAGTGGACAGGGGGCACGCACAGATACGCAGTATTTT. It encodes CASGQGARTDTQYF.